These T cell receptor beta chains were read from a single sample in a study of blood T cell repertoires in COVID-19. Clones were sequenced by immunoSEQ multiplex PCR, and TCRdb holds only the in-frame ones, with some missing. Counted here are some 150,000 clones, around four fifths occurring once; the ten biggest clones make up approximately 2.7%. Input material: peripheral blood. All receptors derive from a woman aged 40 to 50 with active or convalescent COVID-19. CDR3s include the opening cysteine and the closing phenylalanine or tryptophan. Each record gives: D gene, J gene, clone size, V gene, CDR3 DNA, CDR3 protein. A D gene is named only where the DNA matches it firmly. For some rows the clone size is stated as once, few or many, or as a class when expanded; others skip it.

TRBD2	TRBJ2-1	once	TRBV11-2	TGTGCCAGCAGCTTGACTAGCGGGAGTAATAATGAGCAGTTCTTC	CASSLTSGSNNEQFF
TRBD1	TRBJ1-3	.	TRBV5-1	TGCGCCAGCAGCTCGTCCGGGACAGGGAATGGAAACACCATATATTTT	CASSSSGTGNGNTIYF
TRBD2	TRBJ2-3	.	TRBV24-1	TGTGCCACCAGTGACCCACTTCTAAGCGGGGGTGATACGCAGTATTTT	CATSDPLLSGGDTQYF
TRBD1	TRBJ1-6	once	TRBV19	TGTGCCAGTAGTACTGAGAGGACAGGAGGGTCACCCCTCCACTTT	CASSTERTGGSPLHF
.	TRBJ1-3	.	TRBV5-4	TGTGCCAGCAGCTCAGGGATCCCAGGCGGAAACACCATATATTTT	CASSSGIPGGNTIYF
TRBD1	TRBJ1-6	.	TRBV5-5	TGTGCCAGCAGCTTGCTGACAGGGGAGGCTTCACCCCTCCACTTT	CASSLLTGEASPLHF
TRBD2	TRBJ2-1	.	TRBV5-1	TGCGCCAGCAGGACCCAAGCGGGAGGCTACAATGAGCAGTTCTTC	CASRTQAGGYNEQFF
TRBD1	TRBJ1-3	.	TRBV5-6	TGTGCCAGCAGCTGGGACAGGGGCAGAAACACCATATATTTT	CASSWDRGRNTIYF
.	TRBJ1-2	.	TRBV16	TGTGCCAGCAGCCAATCAACAGGGAAGAGTAGCTATGGCTACACCTTC	CASSQSTGKSSYGYTF
.	TRBJ2-5	once	TRBV24-1	TGTGCCACCAGTGACTACCAAGAGACCCAGTACTTC	CATSDYQETQYF
.	TRBJ2-3	.	TRBV6-5	TGTGCCAGCACCCCCGGACAGTTCGACACAGATACGCAGTATTTT	CASTPGQFDTDTQYF
.	TRBJ1-4	once	TRBV5-1	TGCGCCAGCAGCTTGGGGGGGCCATATGAAAAACTGTTTTTT	CASSLGGPYEKLFF
TRBD1	TRBJ1-5	.	TRBV24-1	TGTGCCACCGGGGGACAGGGTGCGGATCAGCCCCAGCATTTT	CATGGQGADQPQHF
.	TRBJ1-1	.	TRBV5-8	TGTGCCAGCAGCTTGGAGGCCAGGGGGAACACTGAAGCTTTCTTT	CASSLEARGNTEAFF
TRBD1	TRBJ1-5	.	TRBV6-6	TGTGCCAGCAGGACAGGGTTTAGCAATCAGCCCCAGCATTTT	CASRTGFSNQPQHF
TRBD2	TRBJ2-5	few	TRBV5-1	TGCGCCAGCAGCCACGCGGGGGACGAAGAGACCCAGTACTTC	CASSHAGDEETQYF
.	TRBJ2-3	.	TRBV15	TGTGCCACCAGTAACGAAAACAGGGGCACAGATACGCAGTATTTT	CATSNENRGTDTQYF
TRBD1	TRBJ1-3	few	TRBV19	TGTGCCAGTAGAGGGACAGGGCAACCTGGAAACACCATATATTTT	CASRGTGQPGNTIYF
.	TRBJ1-1	.	TRBV20-1	TGCAGTGCTAGTGGGTATGGGGGGAAAGCTTTCTTT	CSASGYGGKAFF
.	TRBJ1-1	.	TRBV10-1	TGCGCCAGCATGGATGGGGGCCCCAACACTGAAGCTTTCTTT	CASMDGGPNTEAFF
.	TRBJ1-2	.	TRBV13	TGTGCCAGCAGCTTGGGGCAGACAGCTCGTGGCTACACCTTC	CASSLGQTARGYTF
TRBD1	TRBJ1-1	.	TRBV10-3	TGTGCCATCAGCCTCGGACAGGACCGACGTGAAGCTTTCTTT	CAISLGQDRREAFF
TRBD2	TRBJ2-3	.	TRBV30	TGTGCCTGGAGTGTACTAGCGGGATTCACAGATACGCAGTATTTT	CAWSVLAGFTDTQYF
.	TRBJ1-2	.	TRBV24-1	TGTGCCACCAGTCACAGGAGTGGCTACACCTTC	CATSHRSGYTF
TRBD1	TRBJ2-5	.	TRBV27	TGTGCCAGCAGTTCCTTCACCCCGGACAGGGGAGGGGGAGAGACCCAGTACTTC	CASSSFTPDRGGGETQYF
TRBD1	TRBJ1-2	.	TRBV6-5	TGTGCCAGCAGTACGACAGGGGCTCGGGATGGCTACACCTTC	CASSTTGARDGYTF
.	TRBJ1-1	.	TRBV11-2	TGTGCCAGCAGCTTAGAGGTGGGAGGGTACGGGAAGCCTGAAGCTTTCTTT	CASSLEVGGYGKPEAFF
.	TRBJ1-4	.	TRBV2	TGTGCCAGCAGTCGCCTAGGCCCAACTAATGAAAAACTGTTTTTT	CASSRLGPTNEKLFF
TRBD2	TRBJ2-3	.	TRBV2	TGTGCCAGCAGTGGGCCCTTAGCGGGAGCCGTGGCAGATACGCAGTATTTT	CASSGPLAGAVADTQYF
.	TRBJ2-1	.	TRBV28	TGTGCCAGCAGTCCTCAGGGTCCCTCCTACAATGAGCAGTTCTTC	CASSPQGPSYNEQFF
.	TRBJ1-1	.	TRBV11-2	TGTGCCAGCAGCGTGGGACTGACCTATAACACTGAAGCTTTCTTT	CASSVGLTYNTEAFF
.	TRBJ1-2	.	TRBV28	TGTGCCAGCAACCTCCAGGGGTATGGCTACACCTTC	CASNLQGYGYTF
.	TRBJ1-3	.	TRBV28	TGTGCCAGCAGTTTAGCGCTGTCGGGAAACACCATATATTTT	CASSLALSGNTIYF
TRBD1	TRBJ1-5	.	TRBV19	TGTGCCAGTCACCCTGCAGGGGGAATTAGCAATCAGCCCCAGCATTTT	CASHPAGGISNQPQHF
.	TRBJ1-1	.	TRBV18	TGTGCCAGCTCACCAAGAATGGTCAGGGGCGCTGAAGCTTTCTTT	CASSPRMVRGAEAFF
TRBD1	TRBJ1-2	.	TRBV29-1	TGCAGCGCGGGACAGGGGGATGGCTACACCTTC	CSAGQGDGYTF
.	TRBJ1-5	.	TRBV7-2	TGTGCCAGCAGCTTATCCCCCCCCCTGCGGAGCGGCAATCAGCCCCAGCATTTT	CASSLSPPLRSGNQPQHF
.	TRBJ1-1	.	TRBV15	TGTGCCACCAGCAGAGAACGTATGGGCGCAGGGACTGAAGCTTTCTTT	CATSRERMGAGTEAFF
.	TRBJ2-1	few	TRBV19	TGTGCCAGTAGTGGGATCACAGGGTATGGGGACAATGAGCAGTTCTTC	CASSGITGYGDNEQFF
.	TRBJ1-1	.	TRBV7-9	TGTGCCAGCAGCTTATACATAGGGGACACTGAAGCTTTCTTT	CASSLYIGDTEAFF
.	TRBJ1-5	.	TRBV19	TGTGCCACCCGACAGAGCAATCAGCCCCAGCATTTT	CATRQSNQPQHF
.	TRBJ1-1	.	TRBV18	TGTGCCAGCTCACCCCTCGGGAGGACCATGAACACTGAAGCTTTCTTT	CASSPLGRTMNTEAFF
.	TRBJ2-1	.	TRBV15	TGTGCCACCAGCCGGATCCGGGACTCCTCCTACAATGAGCAGTTCTTC	CATSRIRDSSYNEQFF
TRBD2	TRBJ2-3	few	TRBV9	TGTGCCAGCAGCGTCTCTGTAGCGGGAGGGCCCCCCACCACAGATACGCAGTATTTT	CASSVSVAGGPPTTDTQYF
TRBD2	TRBJ2-7	.	TRBV28	TGTGCCAGCACCCCTAGCGGGGCAACCTACGAGCAGTACTTC	CASTPSGATYEQYF
TRBD2	TRBJ2-7	.	TRBV29-1	TGCAGCGTTACAGCGGGAGGCACCTACGAGCAGTACTTC	CSVTAGGTYEQYF
.	TRBJ1-3	.	TRBV6-1	TGTGCCAGCAGTGACAGGGTATGGACCATATATTTT	CASSDRVWTIYF
TRBD1	TRBJ1-2	.	TRBV6-5	TGTGCCAGCAGACCGACAGGGGCCCCCGGTGGCTACACCTTC	CASRPTGAPGGYTF
.	TRBJ1-1	.	TRBV7-8	TGTGCCAGCAGCCCAACGGGACACCCGAACACTGAAGCTTTCTTT	CASSPTGHPNTEAFF
.	TRBJ1-4	.	TRBV9	TGTGCCAGCAGCGGAGGAGACGGTCCCAATGAAAAACTGTTTTTT	CASSGGDGPNEKLFF
.	TRBJ2-7	once	TRBV5-1	TGCGCCAGCTCCTTTACAGTCTCCTACGAGCAGTACTTC	CASSFTVSYEQYF
.	TRBJ1-4	.	TRBV7-2	TGTGCCAGCAGCCCTCACAGGGAAAAACTGTTTTTT	CASSPHREKLFF
TRBD2	TRBJ2-7	many	TRBV11-3	TGTGCCAGCAGCTTAGACCCTAGCGGGAGCTACGAGCAGTACTTC	CASSLDPSGSYEQYF
TRBD2	TRBJ2-7	.	TRBV5-4	TGTGCCAGCAGCTTGGGTCCTAGCGGGGGCTCCTACGAGCAGTACTTC	CASSLGPSGGSYEQYF